This T cell receptor (beta chain) was identified in a study of T cells in Graves' hyperthyroidism and ophthalmopathy. A remark on this clonotype: The antigen remains undetermined.

Trimming left V 5 bases short and J 14 bases short, with 16 bases between. Germline CDR1 reads SEHNR; CDR2 reads FQNEAQ (reference sequence). This CDR3 has 12 amino acids. Study-level points and caveats: Blood shared most expanded thyroid clonotypes above 0.001. Ophthalmopathy could be told apart from stable hyperthyroidism with a 13 V-J model. Prediction of ophthalmopathy progression came a median roughly 7.1 months pre-onset.

There were TCR beta CDR3 regions amplified from RNA transcripts. With the HTBI primer set, the TCR CDR3 went through a first round of RT-PCR. In TCRdb, the multiplex PCR reads were re-called with MiXCR into one record per CDR3 protein. This table has a few hundred thousand distinct CDR3 sequences, around 42% appearing once. When ophthalmopathy did not progress within 18 months, Graves' hyperthyroidism was considered stable. The sample comprised peripheral blood or thyroid tissue (not recorded which). The source of this sequence is a woman between 18 and 29 years old with Graves' hyperthyroidism. The chain links TRBV7-9 to TRBJ1-5, with a possible D match to TRBD1 (5 bases). The chain's CDR3 is CASSTGTRDEHF. CDR3 DNA: TGTGCCAGCAGCACCGGGACTAGAGACGAGCATTTT.